The clone carrying this T cell receptor (beta chain) was recorded many times. The sample is drawn from a study of T cells in Graves' hyperthyroidism and ophthalmopathy. On the basis of clinical symptoms, serum thyroxine and TRAb, thyroid ultrasound and orbital computed tomography, diagnoses were made. Fresh peripheral blood, roughly 10 ml of it, supplied the PBMCs. The source material, RNA transcripts, was used to amplify TCR beta CDR3 regions. HTBI primers were the set used in a first-round RT-PCR of the TCR CDR3. MiXCR, run by TCRdb on the multiplex PCR reads, gives a single entry per CDR3 protein. The top ten hold about 20% of the sample, which has about 560,000 distinct CDR3 sequences, 16% seen once. Germline CDR1 reads LGHDT; CDR2 reads YNNKEL (reference sequence). The CDR3 has 13 amino acids. Trimming left V 0 bases short and J 7 bases short, with 10 bases between.

The sequence was collected from a woman aged 18-30 years with Graves' hyperthyroidism. The J gene is TRBJ2-7, the V gene TRBV3-1; no firm D call. The sequencing input was blood. The CDR3: CASSQDLLGEQYF. The CDR3 DNA reads as TGTGCCAGCAGCCAAGATCTACTGGGGGAGCAGTACTTC.